A selection of T cell receptor beta chains follows, all from one sample in a study of identical twins. A single record per CDR3 protein comes from TCRdb applying MiXCR to the 5' RACE reads. The repertoire holds hundreds of thousands of distinct CDR3 sequences, with around 5.7% as singletons. Input material: naive T cells sorted from blood. These receptor sequences come from a man younger than 35 in good health. Each CDR3 is given without its conserved first and last residue. The D gene is left open where the match is weak.

v_call	d_call	j_call	cdr3_aa
TRBV12-3/TRBV12-4	-	TRBJ1-1	AITANTEAF
TRBV10-3	TRBD2	TRBJ2-3	AISESGLAGGPTDTQY
TRBV3-1	TRBD2	TRBJ2-7	ASSHGLAGASSYEQY
TRBV6-2/TRBV6-3	TRBD2	TRBJ2-1	ASSYAGLAGGPRNPNSYNEQF
TRBV5-1	TRBD2	TRBJ2-5	ASTSYSGLAVQETQY
TRBV3-1	-	TRBJ2-1	ASSQVPGNEQF
TRBV7-7	-	TRBJ2-5	ASSLDLDLYETQY
TRBV29-1	TRBD2	TRBJ2-3	SVVWLAGVTDTQY
TRBV15	-	TRBJ2-1	ATSMEIDVQVEQF
TRBV29-1	-	TRBJ1-5	SVEDPGDSNQPQH
TRBV4-3	TRBD2	TRBJ2-1	ASSQDGGDNEQF
TRBV29-1	-	TRBJ2-5	SVERLLSGETQY
TRBV27	-	TRBJ1-5	ASRAGALGQPQH
TRBV28	-	TRBJ2-4	ASSSGAGANIQY
TRBV30	-	TRBJ2-5	AWTRGLQETQY
TRBV9	-	TRBJ2-5	ASSWRGVWETQY
TRBV9	-	TRBJ1-1	ASSVAAIGAEAF
TRBV7-2	-	TRBJ2-7	ASSRGGTPYEQY
TRBV5-1	-	TRBJ1-1	ASRSGAKSLEAF
TRBV13	-	TRBJ1-2	ASSLFTTTNYGYT
TRBV5-4	TRBD2	TRBJ2-3	ASSLKVAGVTDTQY
TRBV7-2	-	TRBJ1-5	ASSLALFQPQH
TRBV20-1	-	TRBJ2-2	SAGPLLVRGGELF
TRBV5-1	-	TRBJ2-1	ASSLGGRGEQF
TRBV7-9	-	TRBJ1-1	ASSLKGTMNTEAF
TRBV6-5	TRBD2	TRBJ2-1	ASRGRGNEQF
TRBV20-1	-	TRBJ1-2	SARDPALYGYT
TRBV20-1	-	TRBJ2-7	SAREPGTSYEQY
TRBV20-1	-	TRBJ1-2	RSSQGLYGYT
TRBV7-9	-	TRBJ2-1	ASSFSRFDEQF
TRBV10-2	-	TRBJ2-3	ASTNTRTDTQY
TRBV4-1	-	TRBJ1-1	ASSQDIVNTEAF
TRBV5-6	-	TRBJ1-5	ASSWAGNSNQPQH
TRBV20-1	-	TRBJ1-2	SARGVGGFWGYT
TRBV7-8	TRBD1	TRBJ2-2	ASSGRQGITGELF
TRBV6-2/TRBV6-3	TRBD2	TRBJ2-7	ASSYGEGWAADYYEQY
TRBV20-1	-	TRBJ1-5	SASRLVGNQPQH
TRBV5-1	-	TRBJ1-3	ASSLGTSLSGNTIY
TRBV10-3	TRBD2	TRBJ2-5	AISPEWGASGTSSGETQY
TRBV9	-	TRBJ2-7	ASSVASNLAEQY
TRBV12-3/TRBV12-4	-	TRBJ2-5	ASANGRKTLEETQY
TRBV5-1	TRBD2	TRBJ2-1	ASSLPGLAGGPNEQF
TRBV12-3/TRBV12-4	-	TRBJ1-5	ASRGTSQPQH
TRBV5-6	-	TRBJ1-5	ASSLDGIHQPQH
TRBV7-2	TRBD2	TRBJ2-7	ASSLGGRTYEQY